Sequencing of this TCR beta chain was carried out in a study of blood T cell repertoires in COVID-19. Study information: Samples came from the United States, Italy and Spain, spanning acute and convalescent COVID-19. Sources were T cells, B-cell-depleted T cells, or PBMCs; the material itself was cDNA or gDNA.

In germline, CDR1 is SGHVS, CDR2 FQNEAQ. With 5 bases removed from V and 4 bases from J, the gap between germline ends came to 15 bases. This CDR3 contains 15 residues. Original analysis: Using reference gene primer amplification, nucleated cell counts were estimated. Profiled with immunoSEQ multiplex PCR; TCRdb holds only in-frame clones, not every one. The V and J calls and the clone size are those of that table, but D and trimming were determined from the DNA. The data hold under 40,000 clones, with roughly 91% observed a single time. The clonotype was recovered from a man aged 60-69 years with active COVID-19. The sequencing sample was made of peripheral blood. This rearrangement joins TRBV7-8 to TRBJ2-1; D possibly corresponds to TRBD2 (6 bases). The CDR3 reads CASSRTGGNYNEQFF. In nucleotides, the CDR3 is TGTGCCAGCAGCCGGACTGGGGGGAATTACAATGAGCAGTTCTTC.